The T cell receptor (beta chain) described here comes from a study of T cells in Graves' hyperthyroidism and ophthalmopathy. This clonotype showed up just a few times. Its matching antigen is unknown. V was clipped by 5 bases and J by 8 bases; unmatched bases: 14. The CDR3 is 17 residues long. RNA transcripts gave rise to amplified TCR beta CDR3 regions. Initially, a first-round RT-PCR of the TCR CDR3 employed the HTBI primer set. TCRdb passed the multiplex PCR reads through MiXCR, listing each CDR3 protein once. Of 450,000 to 500,000 distinct CDR3 sequences listed, roughly 23% were seen once; the top ten hold 45% to 50%. Diagnoses were established using clinical symptoms, serum thyroxine and TRAb, thyroid ultrasound and orbital computed tomography. Source material for PBMCs was 9 to 10 ml fresh peripheral blood. Study-level findings and limits: From stable hyperthyroidism, ophthalmopathy was separated by a 13 V-J model.

The sequence came from a woman aged 70-85 years with Graves' ophthalmopathy. Sequencing was carried out using blood. V and J are TRBV12-3 or TRBV12-4 and TRBJ2-3; 12 bases are a match to TRBD2. Here the CDR3 reads CASSLAEASGRAGTQYF. The CDR3 DNA sequence: TGTGCCAGCAGTCTCGCAGAGGCTAGCGGGAGGGCCGGTACGCAGTATTTT.